This T cell receptor beta chain emerged from a study of blood T cell repertoires in COVID-19. Study background: The samples span acute and convalescent COVID-19 from the United States, Italy and Spain. T cells, B-cell-depleted T cells, or PBMCs supplied cDNA or gDNA.

The CDR3 contains 13 residues. Trimming removed 8 bases at V and 2 bases at J, with 13 bases between. The V gene's germline CDR1 is GTSNPN and CDR2 SVGIG (reference sequence). As originally analysed: Researchers report that nucleated cell counts were estimated from reference gene primer amplification. Some clones are missing from TCRdb's copy, which holds only in-frame ones; the method was immunoSEQ multiplex PCR. Clone size and V and J calls were adopted from that table, with D and trimming inferred from the DNA. The table has about 230,000 clones, around 83% seen once; the top ten hold about 2.1%. The sample consisted of peripheral blood. The chain recombines TRBV30 with TRBJ1-3; D is unresolved. The receptor comes from a middle-aged man who had recovered from COVID-19. The CDR3 region is CAGSGETGNTIYF. CDR3 nucleotides: TGTGCCGGGTCCGGAGAAACTGGAAACACCATATATTTT.